Listed below are T cell receptor beta chains from one sample, sequenced in a study of Ad26.COV2.S vaccination and SARS-CoV-2 variants. Repertoires were generated with immunoSEQ multiplex PCR, while TCRdb's copy carries only in-frame clones and drops some. Here the sample spans 400,000 to 500,000 clones, roughly 88% being singletons. Sample: peripheral blood, taken in a trial of Ad26.COV2.S vaccine versus placebo. These TCRs come from a person between 18 and 65 years old who received the Ad26.COV2.S COVID-19 vaccine or a placebo. The CDR3 runs from the conserved cysteine through the conserved F or W. The D gene is left open where the match is weak. Some rows mark clone size as missing; the rest say once, few, many or name a class of expanded clone.

clone size,V gene,J gene,D gene,CDR3 protein,CDR3 DNA
once,TRBV7-9,TRBJ2-1,TRBD1,CASSSRTGATYNEQFF,TGTGCCAGCAGCTCCCGGACAGGGGCTACCTACAATGAGCAGTTCTTC
-,TRBV18,TRBJ2-3,TRBD1,CASSPFRDRGQRDTQYF,TGTGCCAGCTCACCATTCCGGGACAGGGGGCAGAGAGATACGCAGTATTTT
-,TRBV7-2,TRBJ1-4,-,CASSLSALQGGGEKLFF,TGTGCCAGCAGCTTAAGCGCACTACAGGGAGGGGGTGAAAAACTGTTTTTT
-,TRBV6-2/TRBV6-3,TRBJ2-5,-,CASSYSVRLTRYDRPETQYF,TGTGCCAGCAGTTACTCCGTGCGCCTGACTCGATATGACAGACCAGAGACCCAGTACTTC
-,TRBV28,TRBJ1-6,-,CASSLGRALNSPLHF,TGTGCCAGCAGTTTGGGCAGAGCCCTTAATTCACCCCTCCACTTT
-,TRBV11-2,TRBJ2-7,-,CASSRAADYEQYF,TGTGCCAGCAGCCGGGCGGCCGACTACGAACAGTACTTC
-,TRBV5-1,TRBJ2-5,TRBD1,CASSNGQGDLQETQYF,TGCGCCAGCAGCAACGGACAGGGGGACCTTCAAGAGACCCAGTACTTC
-,TRBV5-8,TRBJ2-5,-,CASSFGQLKETQYF,TGTGCCAGCAGCTTCGGACAGCTAAAAGAGACCCAGTACTTC
-,TRBV18,TRBJ1-6,-,CASSPEATTGSPLHF,TGTGCCAGCTCACCGGAAGCAACGACAGGTTCACCCCTCCACTTT
-,TRBV7-8,TRBJ2-7,TRBD1,CASSLVGWGTGSYEQYF,TGTGCCAGCAGCTTAGTAGGCTGGGGGACAGGGTCCTACGAGCAGTACTTC
-,TRBV10-3,TRBJ1-4,TRBD1,CAISEGQGNLKLFF,TGTGCCATCAGTGAGGGACAGGGTAATCTAAAACTGTTTTTT
-,TRBV27,TRBJ2-3,TRBD2,CASSFLGGGAPDTQYF,TGTGCCAGCAGTTTTTTGGGCGGGGGGGCCCCAGATACGCAGTATTTT
once,TRBV13,TRBJ1-2,-,CASSRRMNGYTF,TGTGCCAGCAGCCGACGGATGAATGGCTACACCTTC
few,TRBV4-2,TRBJ2-1,-,CASSQGYGGSSYNEQFF,TGTGCCAGCAGCCAAGGCTACGGCGGCAGCTCCTACAATGAGCAGTTCTTC
-,TRBV28,TRBJ2-1,-,CAANFIGRVNEQFF,TGTGCCGCCAATTTTATCGGCAGGGTTAATGAGCAGTTCTTC
-,TRBV5-1,TRBJ2-1,TRBD2,CASSSGVAGNEQFF,TGCGCCAGCAGCTCCGGAGTAGCGGGGAATGAGCAGTTCTTC